This T cell receptor beta chain stems from a study of blood T cell repertoires in COVID-19. As for the study in general: Spain, Italy and the United States supplied samples that represented acute and convalescent COVID-19. Sample material is recorded as cDNA or gDNA derived from T cells, B-cell-depleted T cells, or PBMCs.

The germline gives CDR1 MNHEY, CDR2 SVGAGI. Trimming at V came to 7 bases and at J to 3 bases, leaving 2 bases not matched to a gene. CDR3 length equals 14 residues. This clone was found a few times. Original data processing: Amplification of reference gene primers was used by the study to estimate nucleated cell counts. TCRdb's copy holds only in-frame clones and misses some; the assay was immunoSEQ multiplex PCR. The DNA gave D and trimming, while V, J and clone size come from that table. The sample lists 200,000 or so clones; 84% were seen once. Sequencing was done on a sample of peripheral blood. This rearrangement joins TRBV6-5 to TRBJ2-2; 10 bases fit TRBD1. The sequence came from a woman aged 55-69 years who had recovered from COVID-19. The CDR3 region has the DNA TGTGCCAGCAAAGGACAGGGGGACACCGGGGAGCTGTTTTTT. This codes for CASKGQGDTGELFF.